The sequence of this T cell receptor beta chain was determined in a study of T cell responses to AZD1222 COVID-19 vaccine. V was shortened by 5 bases and J by 4 bases, with 20 bases between the two germline ends. CDR3 size: 16 residues. Germline assignment: CDR1 SGHAT and CDR2 FQNNGV. A remark on this clone: What it recognizes is unknown.

The data were produced by immunoSEQ multiplex PCR, yet TCRdb's version contains in-frame clones alone and is incomplete. The repertoire holds 90,000 to 150,000 clones, around nine tenths seen once, with about 3.3% in the top ten. Overall study findings and caveats: Only six or seven AZD1222 recipients tested seropositive at baseline. The repertoires were collected only after the peak T cell response. CD4 TCRs linked to vaccination spanned spike, dominating at 160-218 and 743-854.

The rearrangement links TRBV11-2 to TRBJ2-5; perhaps D is TRBD1 or TRBD2 (5 bases each). The specimen comprised peripheral blood, sampled 28 days after the second AZD1222 dose. The receptor was isolated from an adult who received the AZD1222 COVID-19 vaccine. The chain's CDR3 is CASSRRDPMRGETQYF. The CDR3 nucleotides are TGTGCCAGCAGCAGACGGGACCCGATGAGGGGAGAGACCCAGTACTTC.